This T cell receptor (beta chain) was identified during a study of blood T cell repertoires in COVID-19. Study details: Collection of acute and convalescent COVID-19 samples took place in the United States, Italy and Spain.

The assay was immunoSEQ multiplex PCR, and TCRdb's table has in-frame clones only and misses some. The table has 35,000 to 40,000 clones, approximately 80% seen once. CDR3 length: 15 residues. Germline V gene data show CDR1 as SGHDN and CDR2 as FVKESK. V lost 2 bases and J lost 0, with 10 bases in between. Sequenced sample: peripheral blood. This chain joins TRBV14 and TRBJ1-1, with a tentative D call TRBD1 (5 bases). This sequence originates from a man aged 50 to 59 with active or convalescent COVID-19. As DNA, the CDR3 is TGTGCCAGCAGCCAAAGGGGAGGAATGAACACTGAAGCTTTCTTT. It codes for CASSQRGGMNTEAFF.